The 22 T cell receptor beta chains given below trace back to one sample, sequenced in a study of blood T cells in healthy people across ages. The authors ran a second PCR of about 6 to 11 cycles using a sample-barcoded 5' primer and a J-beta primer mix. Using its own MiXCR run on the 5' RACE reads, TCRdb lists one record per CDR3 protein. The sample contains about 1.5 million distinct CDR3 sequences, 35% to 45% of which appear only once. Sequencing was performed on blood. Receptors originate from a woman aged 18-29 years in good health.

Of note for this clonotype: This may stem from a read error, because a much larger clone lies one nucleotide away. The rearrangement joins TRBV9 to TRBJ2-5; no definite D call. Germline V lookup: CDR1 SGDLS, CDR2 YYNGEE. Trimming took off 0 bases at V and 7 bases at J, with 4 bases between the two ends. This CDR3 is built from 11 residues. Here the CDR3 reads CASSVDGTQYF. CDR3 DNA sequence: TGTGCCAGCAGCGTAGACGGGACCCAGTACTTC.

V usage is TRBV12-3 or TRBV12-4 and J usage is TRBJ1-5; D remains unclear. The CDR3 extends over 14 amino acids. Trimming pared 5 bases from V and 3 bases from J, leaving 11 bases between. Here the CDR3 reads CASSTRRYNQPQHF. Here the CDR3 DNA reads TGTGCCAGCAGTACCAGGAGGTACAATCAGCCCCAGCATTTT.

This clonotype was counted at least ten times. The V gene is TRBV3-1, the J gene TRBJ2-5, with no clear D. V gave up 4 bases and J gave up 11 bases, with 20 bases separating them. The CDR3 sequence is 14 residues long. Looked up from germline, CDR1 is LGHDT and CDR2 is YNNKEL (reference sequence). DNA of the CDR3: TGTGCCAGCAGCCCCTGGACGGATTACAATGAGCAGTACTTC. Protein sequence: CASSPWTDYNEQYF.

This sequence joins TRBV25-1 and TRBJ1-6; D is unclear. Germline V lookup: CDR1 MGHDK, CDR2 SYGVNS. The CDR3 contains 14 residues. Deletions cut 3 bases from V and 2 bases from J, with 5 bases between. CDR3 amino acids: CASSDSPYNSPLHF. In DNA form, the CDR3 reads TGTGCCAGCAGTGACAGTCCCTATAATTCACCCCTCCACTTT.

In its sample, this clonotype was seen a few times. The chain joins TRBV12-3 or TRBV12-4 to TRBJ2-4; 7 bases agree with TRBD1. TRBJ2-7 explains the end of the DNA better; the J call may be wrong. The CDR3 runs 13 residues. The CDR3 protein is CASSGTVNYEQYF. The CDR3 bases are TGTGCCAGCAGTGGGACAGTCAACTACGAGCAGTACTTC.

V gene TRBV9 combines with J gene TRBJ2-5; TRBD2 is a possible D gene (5 bases). Trimming shortened V by 3 bases and J by 11 bases, and 26 bases separated the two germline ends. The germline gives CDR1 SGDLS, CDR2 YYNGEE. This CDR3 is built from 16 residues. The DNA of the CDR3 is TGTGCCAGCAGCGCGCTGGGCCTAGCCTTCGACAATGAGCAGTACTTC. Translation gives CASSALGLAFDNEQYF.

This clonotype has just a few counts. The chain combines TRBV5-1 with TRBJ2-7; TRBD2 matches 7 bases. The J segment lost 2 bases and the V segment lost 5 bases, leaving 4 bases of the junction unmatched. This CDR3 is built from 13 residues. Germline V gene lookup returns CDR1 SGHRS and CDR2 YFSETQ. CDR3 nucleotides: TGCGCCAGCAGGCCCGGGGGGACCTACGAGCAGTACTTC. This sequence encodes CASRPGGTYEQYF.

The V and J genes are TRBV28 and TRBJ1-6; no reliable D call. CDR3 size: 18 residues. Trimming left V 3 bases short and J 0 bases short, with 15 bases between. Germline values: CDR1 MDHEN, CDR2 SYDVKM. CDR3 DNA: TGTGCCAGCAGTTTCCGACTTATGATGAGCTCCTATAATTCACCCCTCCACTTT. Encoded protein: CASSFRLMMSSYNSPLHF.

This clonotype was picked up a small number of times. The chain uses TRBV7-2 and TRBJ1-2; TRBD1 matches at 9 bases. Losses at the gene ends were 5 bases for V and 7 bases for J; bases not matched to a gene: 8. This CDR3 has 14 amino acids. The V gene's germline CDR1 is SGHTA and CDR2 FQGNSA. The CDR3 reads CASSARQGDRGYTF. DNA of the CDR3: TGTGCCAGCAGCGCCCGACAGGGGGACCGTGGCTACACCTTC.

The rearrangement uses TRBV7-9 and TRBJ1-1; D is possibly TRBD1 (5 bases). The CDR3 covers 11 residues. Germline V gene data show CDR1 as SEHNR and CDR2 as FQNEAQ (reference sequence). Trimming removed 9 bases at V and 6 bases at J, with 11 bases between. This CDR3 reads CASIQEAEAFF. In DNA form, the CDR3 reads TGTGCCAGTATACAGGAAGCTGAAGCTTTCTTT.

As regards this clonotype: One end of the junction fails to match germline, which may point to a read error. The chain couples TRBV5-1 to TRBJ2-7, with D tentatively TRBD1 (6 bases). CDR1 and CDR2 from the germline V gene are SGHRS and YFSETQ. The CDR3 length is 13 residues. Here the CDR3 DNA reads TGCACCAGCAGCAAGGGACAAGACTACGAGCAGTACTTC. Translated, it gives CTSSKGQDYEQYF.

The gene calls are TRBV29-1 and TRBJ2-7, with TRBD2 matching 7 bases. Per germline, CDR1 SQVTM and CDR2 ANQGSEA. The CDR3 spans 14 residues. V was pared by 4 bases and J by 1 base, with 7 bases of the junction left unmatched. CDR3 sequence reads: CSVGRAGPSYEQYF. For the CDR3, the DNA is TGCAGCGTTGGTCGAGCGGGACCTTCCTACGAGCAGTACTTC.

J is TRBJ2-4 and V is TRBV12-3 or TRBV12-4, with 8 bases that match TRBD2. The J call is uncertain, as TRBJ2-7 better fits the DNA end. This CDR3 has 16 residues. The chain's CDR3 is CASSLRVAGNSYEQYF. CDR3 DNA sequence: TGTGCCAGCAGTTTACGTGTAGCGGGGAACTCCTACGAGCAGTACTTC.

The rearrangement links TRBV20-1 to TRBJ2-1; D is tentatively TRBD1 or TRBD2 (5 bases each). The V and J ends lost 4 bases and 5 bases respectively, with 15 bases between them. This CDR3 spans 14 amino acids. Germline CDR1 and CDR2: DFQATT and SNEGSKA (reference sequence). CDR3 loop: CSAIRSGTNNEQFF. CDR3 sequence (DNA): TGCAGTGCTATTAGGTCGGGGACGAACAATGAGCAGTTCTTC.

The table lists this clonotype with a few counts. This chain uses TRBV20-1 with TRBJ2-1; 7 bases map to TRBD2. The J call may be wrong; the DNA end is better matched by TRBJ2-7. Germline loops: CDR1 DFQATT, CDR2 SNEGSKA (reference sequence). The CDR3 is 14 residues long. Here the CDR3 DNA reads TGCAGTGCGCGTGGGGGGGGAGGCTACAATGAGCAGTACTTC. It yields the protein CSARGGGGYNEQYF.

The J gene is TRBJ1-1, the V gene TRBV7-6; the D gene is possibly TRBD1 (5 bases). The germline gives CDR1 SGHVS, CDR2 FNYEAQ. The CDR3 has 14 residues. Trimming removed 2 bases from V and 4 bases from J, with 11 bases in between. CDR3 coding DNA: TGTGCCAGCAGCTTAATGGGGCCTCGCACTGAAGCTTTCTTT. Translation: CASSLMGPRTEAFF. The full variable domain, with the rest looked up from reference TRBV7-6 and TRBJ1-1, is GAGVSQSPRYKVTKRGQDVALRCDPISGHVSLYWYRQALGQGPEFLTYFNYEAQQDKSGLPNDRFSAERPEGSISTLTIQRTEQRDSAMYRCASSLMGPRTEAFFGQGTRLTVV.

This chain links TRBV20-1 with TRBJ1-2, with TRBD1 as a possible D gene (5 bases). The CDR3 has 15 amino acids. The ends were cut back, 2 bases at V and 3 bases at J, with 16 bases in the middle. Germline CDR1 reads DFQATT; CDR2 reads SNEGSKA (reference sequence). The CDR3 spells CSARPGTGYDYGYTF. For the CDR3, the DNA is TGCAGTGCTAGACCCGGAACAGGTTACGACTATGGCTACACCTTC.

This clonotype has more than one count but fewer than ten. This chain uses TRBV12-3 or TRBV12-4 with TRBJ2-5; TRBD2 agrees at 11 bases. The V segment lost 3 bases and the J segment 5 bases; nucleotides outside the gene matches: 5. This CDR3 is 15 amino acids long. This chain's CDR3 is CASSFILAGAETQYF. Here the CDR3 DNA reads TGTGCCAGCAGTTTCATACTAGCGGGAGCTGAGACCCAGTACTTC.

The J gene is TRBJ2-1, the V gene TRBV5-1; D may be TRBD1 (5 bases). The germline V and J ends were trimmed by 1 base and 10 bases, with 9 bases remaining between them. CDR1 SGHRS and CDR2 YFSETQ come from the germline V gene. The CDR3 is 12 residues long. This CDR3 reads CASSLWGQEQFF. In nucleotides, the CDR3 is TGCGCCAGCAGCTTGTGGGGCCAAGAGCAGTTCTTC.

This clonotype was observed a handful of times. The J gene is TRBJ1-4, the V gene TRBV4-1; unclear D gene. V lost 5 bases and J 3 bases, leaving 19 bases between the germline ends. CDR1 is MGHRA and CDR2 is YSYEKL in the germline V gene. CDR3 size: 17 residues. The CDR3 DNA reads TGCGCCAGCAGCGATCCGGGGATTCAATCGGCTAATGAAAAACTGTTTTTT. Protein sequence: CASSDPGIQSANEKLFF.

The chain couples TRBV6-2 or TRBV6-3 to TRBJ2-3; D is ambiguous. From germline, CDR1 is MNHEY and CDR2 SVGEGT. This CDR3 region has 13 residues. The germline V and J ends were trimmed by 8 bases and 5 bases, with 14 bases remaining between them. CDR3 sequence: CASRWKGRDTQYF. As DNA, the CDR3 is TGTGCCAGCCGTTGGAAGGGAAGAGATACGCAGTATTTT.

The chain uses TRBV9 and TRBJ1-6; D possibly corresponds to TRBD1 (6 bases). This CDR3 contains 15 residues. V dropped 0 bases and J dropped 8 bases, with 12 bases sitting between them. CDR1 and CDR2 (germline): SGDLS, YYNGEE. The CDR3 reads CASSVAGGSDSPLHF. CDR3 DNA sequence: TGTGCCAGCAGCGTAGCGGGGGGCTCAGATTCACCCCTCCACTTT.